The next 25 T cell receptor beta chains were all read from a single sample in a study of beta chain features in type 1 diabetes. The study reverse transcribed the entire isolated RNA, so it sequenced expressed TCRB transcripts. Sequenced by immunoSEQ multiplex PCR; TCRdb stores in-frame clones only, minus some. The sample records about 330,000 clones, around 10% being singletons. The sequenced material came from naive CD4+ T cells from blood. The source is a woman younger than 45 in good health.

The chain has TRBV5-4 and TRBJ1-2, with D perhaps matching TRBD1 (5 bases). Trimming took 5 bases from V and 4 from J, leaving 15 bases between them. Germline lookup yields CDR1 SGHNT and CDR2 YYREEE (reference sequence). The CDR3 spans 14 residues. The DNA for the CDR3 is TGTGCCAGCAGACCACCAGGGTGGGCCTATGGCTACACCTTC. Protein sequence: CASRPPGWAYGYTF.

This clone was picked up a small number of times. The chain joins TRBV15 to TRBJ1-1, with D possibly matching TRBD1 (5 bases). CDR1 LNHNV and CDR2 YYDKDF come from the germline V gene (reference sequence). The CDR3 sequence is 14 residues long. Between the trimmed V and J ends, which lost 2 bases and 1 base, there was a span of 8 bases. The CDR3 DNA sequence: TGTGCCACCAGCAGACAGGGAGGGAACACTGAAGCTTTCTTT. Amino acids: CATSRQGGNTEAFF.

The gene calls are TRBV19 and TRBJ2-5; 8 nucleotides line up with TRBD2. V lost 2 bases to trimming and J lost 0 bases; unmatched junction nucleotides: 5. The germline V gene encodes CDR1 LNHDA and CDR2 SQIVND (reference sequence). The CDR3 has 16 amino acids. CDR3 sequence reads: CASSILRAGDQETQYF. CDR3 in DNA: TGTGCCAGTAGTATATTGAGAGCGGGAGACCAAGAGACCCAGTACTTC.

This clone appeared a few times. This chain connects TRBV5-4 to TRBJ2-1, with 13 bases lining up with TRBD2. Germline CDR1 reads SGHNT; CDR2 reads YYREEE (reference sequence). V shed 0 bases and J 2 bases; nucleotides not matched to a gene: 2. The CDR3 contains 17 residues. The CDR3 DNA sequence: TGTGCCAGCAGCTTGGGAGGACTAGCGGGAGCCTACAATGAGCAGTTCTTC. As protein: CASSLGGLAGAYNEQFF.

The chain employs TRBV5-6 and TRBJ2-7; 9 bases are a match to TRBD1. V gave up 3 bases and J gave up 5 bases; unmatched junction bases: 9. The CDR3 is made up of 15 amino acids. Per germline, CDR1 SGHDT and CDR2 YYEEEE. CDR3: CASSWGTGKYDEQYF. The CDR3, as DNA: TGTGCCAGCAGCTGGGGGACAGGGAAATATGACGAGCAGTACTTC. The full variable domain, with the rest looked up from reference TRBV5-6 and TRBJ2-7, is DAGVTQSPTHLIKTRGQQVTLRCSPKSGHDTVSWYQQALGQGPQFIFQYYEEEERQRGNFPDRFSGHQFPNYSSELNVNALLLGDSALYLCASSWGTGKYDEQYFGPGTRLTVT.

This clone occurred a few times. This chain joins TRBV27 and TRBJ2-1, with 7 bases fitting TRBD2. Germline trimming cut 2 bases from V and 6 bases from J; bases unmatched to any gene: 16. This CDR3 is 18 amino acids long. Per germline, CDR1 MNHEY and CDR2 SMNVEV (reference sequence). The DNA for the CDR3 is TGTGCCAGCAGTTTAGGTTACGCCGGGAGGCCGGTGGGCAATGAGCAGTTCTTC. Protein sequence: CASSLGYAGRPVGNEQFF.

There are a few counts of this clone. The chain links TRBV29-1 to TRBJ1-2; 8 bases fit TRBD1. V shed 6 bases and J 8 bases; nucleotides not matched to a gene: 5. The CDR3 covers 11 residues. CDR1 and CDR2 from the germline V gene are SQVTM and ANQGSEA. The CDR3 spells CSVKTGVGYTF. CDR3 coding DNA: TGCAGCGTGAAGACAGGGGTCGGCTACACCTTC.

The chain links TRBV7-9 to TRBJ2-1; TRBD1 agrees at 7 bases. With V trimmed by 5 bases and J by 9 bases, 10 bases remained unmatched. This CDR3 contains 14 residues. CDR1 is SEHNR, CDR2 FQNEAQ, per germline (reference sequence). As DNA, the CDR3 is TGTGCCAGCAGCCAGAAGACAGGGATCGGTGAGCAGTTCTTC. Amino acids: CASSQKTGIGEQFF. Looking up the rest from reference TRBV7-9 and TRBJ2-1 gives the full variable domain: DTGVSQNPRHKITKRGQNVTFRCDPISEHNRLYWYRQTLGQGPEFLTYFQNEAQLEKSRLLSDRFSAERPKGSFSTLEIQRTEQGDSAMYLCASSQKTGIGEQFFGPGTRLTVL.

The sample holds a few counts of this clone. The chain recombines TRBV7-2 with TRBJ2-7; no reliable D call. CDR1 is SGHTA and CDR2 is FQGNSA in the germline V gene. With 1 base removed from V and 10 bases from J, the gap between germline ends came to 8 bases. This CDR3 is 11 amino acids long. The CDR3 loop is CASSLVQEQYF. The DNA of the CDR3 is TGTGCCAGCAGCTTAGTGCAGGAACAGTACTTC.

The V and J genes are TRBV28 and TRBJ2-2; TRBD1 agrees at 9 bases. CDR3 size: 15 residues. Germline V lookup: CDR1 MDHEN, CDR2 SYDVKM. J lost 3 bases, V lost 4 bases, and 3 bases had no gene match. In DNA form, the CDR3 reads TGTGCCAGCAGTTGGGGGACAGGGTACACCGGGGAGCTGTTTTTT. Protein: CASSWGTGYTGELFF.

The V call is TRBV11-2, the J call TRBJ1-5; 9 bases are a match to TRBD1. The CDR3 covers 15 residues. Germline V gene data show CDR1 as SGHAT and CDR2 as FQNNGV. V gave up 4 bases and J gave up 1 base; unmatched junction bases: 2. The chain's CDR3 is CASSWGQGSNQPQHF. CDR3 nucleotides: TGTGCCAGCAGCTGGGGACAGGGCAGCAATCAGCCCCAGCATTTT.

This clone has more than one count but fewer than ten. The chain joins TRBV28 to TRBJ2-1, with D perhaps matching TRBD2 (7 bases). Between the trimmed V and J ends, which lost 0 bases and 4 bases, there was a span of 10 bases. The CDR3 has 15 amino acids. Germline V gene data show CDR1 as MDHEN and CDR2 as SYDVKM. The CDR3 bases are TGTGCCAGCAGTTTATGGGGGGGGCAGTACAATGAGCAGTTCTTC. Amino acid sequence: CASSLWGGQYNEQFF.

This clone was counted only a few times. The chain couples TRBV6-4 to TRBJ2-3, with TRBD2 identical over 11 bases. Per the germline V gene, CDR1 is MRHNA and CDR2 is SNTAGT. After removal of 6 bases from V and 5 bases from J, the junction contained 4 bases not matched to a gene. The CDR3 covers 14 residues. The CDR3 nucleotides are TGTGCCAGCAGAGGTAGCGGGAGGGGAGATACGCAGTATTTT. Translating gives CASRGSGRGDTQYF.

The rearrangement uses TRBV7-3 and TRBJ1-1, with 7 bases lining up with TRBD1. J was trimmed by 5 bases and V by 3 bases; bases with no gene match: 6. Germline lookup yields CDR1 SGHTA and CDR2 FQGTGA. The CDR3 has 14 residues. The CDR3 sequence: CASSFTGDGTEAFF. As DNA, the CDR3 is TGTGCCAGCAGCTTCACAGGGGATGGGACTGAAGCTTTCTTT.

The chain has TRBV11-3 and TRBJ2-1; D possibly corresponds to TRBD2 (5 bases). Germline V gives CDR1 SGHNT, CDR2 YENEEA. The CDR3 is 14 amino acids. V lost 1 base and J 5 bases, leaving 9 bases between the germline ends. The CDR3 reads CASSLGVGDNEQFF. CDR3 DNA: TGTGCCAGCAGCTTAGGGGTGGGAGACAATGAGCAGTTCTTC. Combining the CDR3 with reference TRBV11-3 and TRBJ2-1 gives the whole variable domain EAGVVQSPRYKIIEKKQPVAFWCNPISGHNTLYWYLQNLGQGPELLIRYENEEAVDDSQLPKDRFSAERLKGVDSTLKIQPAELGDSAVYLCASSLGVGDNEQFFGPGTRLTVL.

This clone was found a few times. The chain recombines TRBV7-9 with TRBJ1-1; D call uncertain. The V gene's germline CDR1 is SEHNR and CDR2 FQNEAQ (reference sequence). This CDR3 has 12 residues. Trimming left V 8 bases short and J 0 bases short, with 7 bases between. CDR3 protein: CASESLNTEAFF. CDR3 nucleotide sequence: TGTGCCAGCGAAAGCCTGAACACTGAAGCTTTCTTT.

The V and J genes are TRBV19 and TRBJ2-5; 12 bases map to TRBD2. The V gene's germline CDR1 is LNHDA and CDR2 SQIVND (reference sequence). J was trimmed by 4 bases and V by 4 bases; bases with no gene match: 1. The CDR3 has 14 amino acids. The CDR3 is CASSRGLAGETQYF. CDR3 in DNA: TGTGCCAGTAGTAGGGGACTAGCGGGAGAGACCCAGTACTTC.

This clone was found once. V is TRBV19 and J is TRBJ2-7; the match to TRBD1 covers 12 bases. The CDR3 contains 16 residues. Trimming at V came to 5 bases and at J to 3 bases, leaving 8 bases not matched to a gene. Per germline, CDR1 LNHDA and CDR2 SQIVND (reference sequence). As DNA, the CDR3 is TGTGCCAGTAGTTCGGGGGGGACAGGGGGCAACTACGAGCAGTACTTC. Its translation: CASSSGGTGGNYEQYF.

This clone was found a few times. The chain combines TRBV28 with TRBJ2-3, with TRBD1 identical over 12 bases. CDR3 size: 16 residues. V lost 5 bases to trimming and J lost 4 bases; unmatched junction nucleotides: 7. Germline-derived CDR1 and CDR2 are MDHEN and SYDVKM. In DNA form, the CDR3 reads TGTGCCAGCAGTATAACCGGGACAGGGGGCGCAGATACGCAGTATTTT. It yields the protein CASSITGTGGADTQYF.

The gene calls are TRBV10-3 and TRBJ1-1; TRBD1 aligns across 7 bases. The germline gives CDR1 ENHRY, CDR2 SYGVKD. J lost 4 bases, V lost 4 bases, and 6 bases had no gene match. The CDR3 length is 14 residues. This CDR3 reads CAISGSQGGTEAFF. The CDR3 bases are TGTGCCATCAGTGGATCCCAGGGGGGCACTGAAGCTTTCTTT.

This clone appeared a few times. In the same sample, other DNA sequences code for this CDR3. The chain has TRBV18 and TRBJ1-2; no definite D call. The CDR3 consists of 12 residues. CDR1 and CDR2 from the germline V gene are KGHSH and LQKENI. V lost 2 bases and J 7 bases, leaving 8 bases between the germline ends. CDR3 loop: CASSPGEGGYTF. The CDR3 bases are TGTGCCAGCTCACCAGGAGAGGGTGGCTACACCTTC.

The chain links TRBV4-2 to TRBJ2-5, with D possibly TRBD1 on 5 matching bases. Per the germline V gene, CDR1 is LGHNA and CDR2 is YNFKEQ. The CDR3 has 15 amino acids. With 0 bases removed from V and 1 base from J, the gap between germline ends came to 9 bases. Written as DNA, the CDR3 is TGTGCCAGCAGCCAAGACAGGACAAGCCAAGAGACCCAGTACTTC. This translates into CASSQDRTSQETQYF.

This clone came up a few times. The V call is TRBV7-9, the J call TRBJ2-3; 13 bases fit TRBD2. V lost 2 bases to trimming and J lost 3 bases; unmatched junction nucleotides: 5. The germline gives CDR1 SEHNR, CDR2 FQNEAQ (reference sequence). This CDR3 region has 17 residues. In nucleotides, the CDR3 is TGTGCCAGCAGCTTATTTGGACTAGCGGGAGTTACAGATACGCAGTATTTT. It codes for CASSLFGLAGVTDTQYF.

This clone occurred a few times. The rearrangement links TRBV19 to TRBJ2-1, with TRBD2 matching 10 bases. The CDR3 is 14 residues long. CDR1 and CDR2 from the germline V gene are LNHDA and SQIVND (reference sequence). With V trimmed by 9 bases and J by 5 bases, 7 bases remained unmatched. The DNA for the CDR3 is TGTGCCAGCTCCGGACTAGCGGCCAACAATGAGCAGTTCTTC. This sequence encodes CASSGLAANNEQFF.

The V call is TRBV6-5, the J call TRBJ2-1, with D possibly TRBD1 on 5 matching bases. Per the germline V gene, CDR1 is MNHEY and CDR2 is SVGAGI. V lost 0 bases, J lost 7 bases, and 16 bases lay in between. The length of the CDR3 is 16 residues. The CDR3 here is CASSYSQFRGKNEQFF. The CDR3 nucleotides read TGTGCCAGCAGTTACTCACAATTTAGGGGCAAGAATGAGCAGTTCTTC.